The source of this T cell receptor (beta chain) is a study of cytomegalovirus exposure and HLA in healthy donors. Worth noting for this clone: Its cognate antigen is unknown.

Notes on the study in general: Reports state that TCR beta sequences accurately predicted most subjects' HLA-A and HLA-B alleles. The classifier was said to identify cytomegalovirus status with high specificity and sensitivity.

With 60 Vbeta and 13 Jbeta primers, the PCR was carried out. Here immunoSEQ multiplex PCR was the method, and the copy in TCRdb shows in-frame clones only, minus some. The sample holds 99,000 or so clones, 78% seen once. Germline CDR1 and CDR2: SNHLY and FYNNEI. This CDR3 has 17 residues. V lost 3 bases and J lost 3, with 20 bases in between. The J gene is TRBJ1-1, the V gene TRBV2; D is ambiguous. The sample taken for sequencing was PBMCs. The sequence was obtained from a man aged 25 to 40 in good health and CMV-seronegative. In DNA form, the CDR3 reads TGTGCCAGCAGTGATGGGAGAAACCACCCCCCCCACACTGAAGCTTTCTTT. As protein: CASSDGRNHPPHTEAFF. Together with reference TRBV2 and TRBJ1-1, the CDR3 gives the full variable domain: EPEVTQTPSHQVTQMGQEVILRCVPISNHLYFYWYRQILGQKVEFLVSFYNNEISEKSEIFDDQFSVERPDGSNFTLKIRSTKLEDSAMYFCASSDGRNHPPHTEAFFGQGTRLTVV.